These T cell receptor beta chains were read from a single sample in a study of cytomegalovirus exposure and HLA in healthy donors. Some clones are missing from TCRdb's copy, which holds only in-frame ones; the method was immunoSEQ multiplex PCR. Its listing shows approximately 80,000 clones. Sequencing was performed on PBMCs. The receptors shown here come from a woman aged 30 to 39 in good health and CMV-seronegative. Both conserved end residues are part of each CDR3. A D gene is named only where the DNA matches it firmly.

V,length,J,D,CDR3,DNA
TRBV5-1,18,TRBJ1-1,TRBD1,CASSRGTGVKDKDTEAFF,TGCGCCAGCAGTAGGGGGACAGGGGTAAAGGATAAGGACACTGAAGCTTTCTTT
TRBV19,13,TRBJ2-5,TRBD1,CASSIGRGETQYF,TGTGCCAGTAGTATTGGCAGGGGGGAGACCCAGTACTTC
TRBV6-6,14,TRBJ2-7,TRBD2,CASSPGGGFYEQYF,TGTGCCAGCAGTCCCGGCGGGGGGTTCTACGAGCAGTACTTC
TRBV14,14,TRBJ1-2,-,CASSYIDQGYGYTF,TGTGCCAGCAGCTATATCGACCAGGGCTATGGCTACACCTTC
TRBV6-6,14,TRBJ1-5,-,CASSYELHNQPQHF,TGTGCCAGCAGTTACGAACTCCATAATCAGCCCCAGCATTTT
TRBV7-9,15,TRBJ2-3,TRBD2,CASTRGGGGPDTQYF,TGTGCCAGCACCCGCGGCGGGGGGGGCCCAGATACGCAGTATTTT
TRBV7-6,13,TRBJ2-2,-,CASSFLNTGELFF,TGTGCCAGCAGCTTTCTGAACACCGGGGAGCTGTTTTTT
TRBV6-1,14,TRBJ2-7,TRBD1,CASSLGQGDGEQYF,TGTGCCAGCAGTTTGGGACAGGGCGACGGCGAGCAGTACTTC
TRBV7-9,14,TRBJ2-7,TRBD1,CASSDGQGLNEQYF,TGTGCCAGCAGCGATGGACAGGGTCTCAACGAGCAGTACTTC
TRBV6-1,16,TRBJ2-1,TRBD2,CASSELAETPYNEQFF,TGTGCCAGCAGTGAACTAGCGGAAACACCCTACAATGAGCAGTTCTTC
TRBV7-9,14,TRBJ1-6,-,CASSFGGANSPLHF,TGTGCCAGCAGCTTCGGAGGTGCTAATTCACCCCTCCACTTT
TRBV6-1,15,TRBJ2-7,-,CASSEEGGSAYEQYF,TGTGCCAGCAGTGAAGAAGGGGGATCGGCCTACGAGCAGTACTTC
TRBV13,14,TRBJ2-7,TRBD2,CASSLGRGDYEQYF,TGTGCCAGCAGCTTGGGGCGGGGGGACTACGAGCAGTACTTC
TRBV5-6,14,TRBJ1-2,-,CASSTGGGNYGYTF,TGTGCCAGCAGCACGGGAGGGGGGAACTATGGCTACACCTTC
TRBV30,15,TRBJ2-5,TRBD1,CAWSVIGRGRETQYF,TGTGCCTGGAGTGTAATCGGCAGGGGGCGAGAGACCCAGTACTTC
TRBV30,18,TRBJ2-6,-,CASTGWQIEFYGANVLTF,TGTGCCTCGACAGGTTGGCAGATCGAATTCTATGGGGCCAACGTCCTGACTTTC
TRBV29-1,12,TRBJ1-2,-,CSVVLPTYGYTF,TGCAGCGTTGTACTCCCCACCTATGGCTACACCTTC
TRBV15,16,TRBJ1-2,TRBD1,CATSPGQEWELDGYTF,TGTGCCACCAGCCCGGGACAGGAATGGGAGCTGGATGGCTACACCTTC
TRBV5-1,13,TRBJ2-1,TRBD2,CASSSREMYEQFF,TGCGCCAGCAGCTCGCGGGAGATGTATGAGCAGTTCTTC
TRBV9,14,TRBJ1-2,-,CASSVAAGSGGYTF,TGTGCCAGCAGCGTAGCTGCGGGCTCCGGTGGCTACACCTTC
TRBV6-5,15,TRBJ2-7,TRBD1,CATSNPGQGAYEQYF,TGTGCCACTTCGAACCCGGGACAGGGGGCCTACGAGCAGTACTTC
TRBV11-2,17,TRBJ1-1,TRBD1,CASSAGTEIRRGTEAFF,TGTGCCAGCAGCGCCGGGACAGAAATTCGGCGGGGAACTGAAGCTTTCTTT
TRBV6-5,15,TRBJ2-1,TRBD2,CASGPLAGDYNEQFF,TGTGCCAGCGGCCCACTAGCGGGAGACTACAATGAGCAGTTCTTC
TRBV18,14,TRBJ2-7,-,CASSPPGVDYEQYF,TGTGCCAGCTCACCACCCGGAGTTGACTACGAGCAGTACTTC
TRBV7-2,14,TRBJ1-2,TRBD1,CASSLLQGALGYTF,TGTGCCAGCAGCTTATTACAGGGGGCGCTTGGCTACACCTTC
TRBV5-1,13,TRBJ2-7,TRBD1,CASRRDRAYEQYF,TGCGCCAGCAGACGGGACAGAGCCTACGAGCAGTACTTC
TRBV19,13,TRBJ1-1,TRBD1,CASSTGGRTEAFF,TGTGCCAGTAGTACAGGGGGCCGAACTGAAGCTTTCTTT
TRBV30,15,TRBJ2-7,TRBD1,CAWSNPGQGKDEQYF,TGTGCCTGGAGTAACCCGGGACAGGGCAAAGATGAGCAGTACTTC
TRBV6-1,14,TRBJ2-7,TRBD2,CASISGTSAYEQYF,TGTGCCAGCATCTCCGGGACTAGCGCCTACGAGCAGTACTTC
TRBV27,16,TRBJ2-7,TRBD2,CASSRTPSGGRYEQYF,TGTGCCAGCAGTCGCACCCCTAGCGGTGGCCGCTACGAGCAGTACTTC
TRBV4-1,15,TRBJ1-4,TRBD1,CASSHDRDSNEKLFF,TGCGCCAGCAGCCACGACCGGGACAGTAATGAAAAACTGTTTTTT
TRBV7-2,15,TRBJ2-1,-,CASSHRQITDNEQFF,TGTGCCAGCAGCCATAGACAGATAACCGACAATGAGCAGTTCTTC
TRBV6-6,13,TRBJ2-4,TRBD1,CASRPRDRNIQYF,TGTGCCAGCAGACCCCGGGACAGGAACATTCAGTACTTC
TRBV4-2,13,TRBJ2-7,-,CASSQGRDYEQYF,TGTGCCAGCAGCCAAGGACGGGACTACGAGCAGTACTTC
TRBV2,15,TRBJ2-7,TRBD2,CASSEMASGGDEQYF,TGTGCCAGCAGTGAAATGGCTAGCGGGGGGGACGAGCAGTACTTC
TRBV5-1,18,TRBJ2-2,TRBD2,CASSLGLAGGSNTGELFF,TGCGCCAGCAGCTTGGGACTAGCGGGGGGATCGAACACCGGGGAGCTGTTTTTT
TRBV13,15,TRBJ1-6,TRBD1,CASSLGTGVYSPLHF,TGTGCCAGCAGCTTAGGGACAGGGGTTTACTCACCCCTCCACTTT
TRBV6-1,13,TRBJ2-2,-,CASIRENTGELFF,TGTGCCAGCATTCGAGAAAACACCGGGGAGCTGTTTTTT
TRBV7-9,15,TRBJ2-2,TRBD1,CASSLDRGFTGELFF,TGTGCCAGCAGTTTAGACAGGGGGTTCACCGGGGAGCTGTTTTTT
TRBV18,15,TRBJ1-2,TRBD1,CASSPKTGGADGYTF,TGTGCCAGCTCACCGAAGACAGGGGGCGCGGATGGCTACACCTTC
TRBV5-6,15,TRBJ2-5,-,CASSLERPQGETQYF,TGTGCCAGCAGCTTGGAGCGACCCCAAGGAGAGACCCAGTACTTC
TRBV19,12,TRBJ2-7,-,CASSADTYEQYF,TGTGCCAGTAGTGCCGACACGTACGAGCAGTACTTC
TRBV30,14,TRBJ1-2,TRBD1,CAWSGQGIDYGYTF,TGTGCCTGGAGTGGACAGGGGATAGACTATGGCTACACCTTC
TRBV6-1,11,TRBJ2-7,-,CARKKGNEQYF,TGTGCCAGAAAAAAGGGGAACGAGCAGTACTTC
TRBV9,15,TRBJ2-3,TRBD2,CASSSEERGGKTQYF,TGTGCCAGCAGCTCCGAGGAGCGGGGAGGGAAGACGCAGTATTTT
TRBV6-1,15,TRBJ1-5,-,CASSEGFLSNQPQHF,TGTGCCAGCAGTGAGGGCTTTCTTAGCAATCAGCCCCAGCATTTT
TRBV7-2,13,TRBJ1-2,-,CASSFDQGPGGTF,TGTGCCAGCAGCTTTGATCAGGGGCCGGGGGGCACCTTC